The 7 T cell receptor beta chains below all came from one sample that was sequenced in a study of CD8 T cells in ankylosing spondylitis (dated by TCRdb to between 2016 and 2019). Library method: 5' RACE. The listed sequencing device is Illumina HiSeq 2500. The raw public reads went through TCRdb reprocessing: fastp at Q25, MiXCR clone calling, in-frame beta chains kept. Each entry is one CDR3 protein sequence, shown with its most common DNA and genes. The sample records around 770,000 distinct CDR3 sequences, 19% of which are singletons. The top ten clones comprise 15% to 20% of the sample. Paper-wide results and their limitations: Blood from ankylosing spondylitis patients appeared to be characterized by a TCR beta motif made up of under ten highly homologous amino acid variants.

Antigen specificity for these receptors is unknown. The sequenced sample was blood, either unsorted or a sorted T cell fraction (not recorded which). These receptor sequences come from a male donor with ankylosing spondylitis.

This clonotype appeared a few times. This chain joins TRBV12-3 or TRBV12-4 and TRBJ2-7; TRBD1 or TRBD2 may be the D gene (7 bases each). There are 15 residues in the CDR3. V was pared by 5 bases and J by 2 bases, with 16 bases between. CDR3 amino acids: CASSPPGGGAYEQYF. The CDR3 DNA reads TGTGCCAGCAGTCCCCCAGGGGGGGGTGCCTACGAGCAGTACTTC.

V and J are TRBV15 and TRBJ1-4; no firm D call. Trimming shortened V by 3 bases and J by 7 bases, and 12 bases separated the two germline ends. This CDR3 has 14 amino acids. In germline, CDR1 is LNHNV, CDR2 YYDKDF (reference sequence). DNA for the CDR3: TGTGCCACCAGCAGTCAAGGGCAGATTGAAAAACTGTTTTTT. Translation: CATSSQGQIEKLFF.

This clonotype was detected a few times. In DNA form, the CDR3 reads TGTGCCAGCAGCTTGCGGCAGGGGGTCTTTGAGGGACTGTTTTTT. Translating it yields CASSLRQGVFEGLFF. The chain couples TRBV5-6 to TRBJ1-4, with 7 bases lining up with TRBD1. The germline V gene encodes CDR1 SGHDT and CDR2 YYEEEE. V lost 1 base and J lost 13; bases outside the gene matches: 13. The CDR3 runs to 15 residues.

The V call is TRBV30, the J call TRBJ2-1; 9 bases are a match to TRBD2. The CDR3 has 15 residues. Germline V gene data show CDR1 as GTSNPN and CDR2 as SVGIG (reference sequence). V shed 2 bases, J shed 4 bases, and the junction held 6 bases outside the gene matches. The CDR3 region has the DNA TGTGCCTGGAGTAGACTAGCGGAAGATTACAATGAGCAGTTCTTC. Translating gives CAWSRLAEDYNEQFF.

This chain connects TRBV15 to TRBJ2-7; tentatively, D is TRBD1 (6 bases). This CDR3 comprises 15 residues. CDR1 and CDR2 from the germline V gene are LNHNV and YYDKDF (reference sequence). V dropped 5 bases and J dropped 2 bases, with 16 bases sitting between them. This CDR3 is CATSLMDSLPYEQYF. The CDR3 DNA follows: TGTGCCACCAGCCTCATGGACAGTTTACCCTACGAGCAGTACTTC.

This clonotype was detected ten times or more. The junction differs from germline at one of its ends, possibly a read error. The CDR3 nucleotides read TGTGCCAGCAGTTTAGGGCGCGGCTACGAGCAGTACTTC. Protein sequence: CASSLGRGYEQYF. The chain employs TRBV7-2 and TRBJ2-7, with D unclear. This CDR3 is built from 13 residues. Germline V gene data show CDR1 as SGHTA and CDR2 as FQGNSA.

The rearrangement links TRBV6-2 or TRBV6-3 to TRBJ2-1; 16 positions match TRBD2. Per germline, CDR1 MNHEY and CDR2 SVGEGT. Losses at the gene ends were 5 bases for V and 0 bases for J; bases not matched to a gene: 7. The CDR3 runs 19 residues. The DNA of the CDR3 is TGTGCCAGCAGTAAACGGGGACTAGCGGGAGGGAGCTCCTACAATGAGCAGTTCTTC. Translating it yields CASSKRGLAGGSSYNEQFF.